The 20 T cell receptor beta chains presented below share a single source sample, sequenced in a study of blood T cell repertoires in COVID-19. The method was immunoSEQ multiplex PCR; TCRdb's version includes in-frame clones alone and lacks a portion of them. Of 300,000 to 350,000 clones in the sample, around 85% were seen once. Source material: PBMCs or T cells enriched from blood (not recorded which). All receptors come from a man aged 25 to 45 who had recovered from COVID-19.

This chain joins TRBV5-1 and TRBJ1-5; TRBD1 might be the D (5 bases). Trimming left V 1 base short and J 3 bases short, with 20 bases between. Germline V lookup: CDR1 SGHRS, CDR2 YFSETQ. This CDR3 contains 18 residues. CDR3 loop: CASSLWDPPAGNNQPQHF. The CDR3 region has the DNA TGCGCCAGCAGCTTGTGGGATCCCCCGGCAGGGAACAATCAGCCCCAGCATTTT.

The V and J genes are TRBV10-3 and TRBJ1-1, with 7 bases identical to TRBD1. This CDR3 has 13 amino acids. The germline gives CDR1 ENHRY, CDR2 SYGVKD. The J segment lost 4 bases and the V segment lost 2 bases, leaving 1 base of the junction unmatched. The CDR3 region is CAISEAGGTEAFF. CDR3 bases: TGTGCCATCAGTGAGGCAGGGGGCACTGAAGCTTTCTTT.

V usage is TRBV2 and J usage is TRBJ2-5; TRBD2 matches 14 bases. Germline V gene lookup returns CDR1 SNHLY and CDR2 FYNNEI. With 5 bases clipped from V and 4 bases from J, the junction kept 3 bases outside the gene matches. The CDR3 has 15 amino acids. The CDR3 sequence: CASSPGLAGVETQYF. CDR3 nucleotides: TGTGCCAGCAGTCCGGGACTAGCGGGGGTAGAGACCCAGTACTTC.

This rearrangement joins TRBV19 to TRBJ2-2; D perhaps matches TRBD2 (6 bases). The CDR3 runs to 15 residues. V was trimmed by 2 bases and J by 1 base, leaving 8 bases between them. Germline CDR1 and CDR2: LNHDA and SQIVND (reference sequence). This chain's CDR3 is CASSIRGWNTGELFF. Written as DNA, the CDR3 is TGTGCCAGTAGTATACGGGGGTGGAACACCGGGGAGCTGTTTTTT.

This clone is a singleton in its sample. The CDR3 is CASSPVPRDTEAFF. As DNA, the CDR3 is TGTGCCAGCTCACCAGTTCCCAGGGACACTGAAGCTTTCTTT. This chain uses TRBV18 with TRBJ1-1, with a tentative D call TRBD1 (5 bases). The CDR3 spans 14 residues. Trimming shortened V by 2 bases and J by 3 bases, and 10 bases separated the two germline ends. Germline CDR1 reads KGHSH; CDR2 reads LQKENI.

In this sample, this clone turned up once. The chain carries TRBV30 and TRBJ2-5, with unresolved D. CDR3 length: 13 residues. V lost 0 bases, J lost 5 bases, and 10 bases lay in between. Germline V gene lookup returns CDR1 GTSNPN and CDR2 SVGIG (reference sequence). The CDR3 sequence is CAWSVEARETQYF. CDR3 bases: TGTGCCTGGAGTGTAGAAGCTAGGGAGACCCAGTACTTC.

This clone has only one observation. J is TRBJ2-7 and V is TRBV24-1; D remains unclear. The CDR3 loop spans 11 amino acids. Germline V CDR1 and CDR2: KGHDR, SFDVKD. V was pared by 4 bases and J by 5 bases, with 5 bases between. The CDR3, as DNA: TGTGCCACCAGTGACGGAGACGAGCAGTACTTC. Encoded protein: CATSDGDEQYF.

The chain links TRBV6-4 to TRBJ2-3; D is perhaps TRBD1 (6 bases). Germline V gene data show CDR1 as MRHNA and CDR2 as SNTAGT. V dropped 8 bases and J dropped 5 bases, with 14 bases sitting between them. CDR3 size: 13 residues. Here the CDR3 reads CASGPGHVDTQYF. The CDR3 bases are TGTGCCAGCGGCCCGGGACATGTAGATACGCAGTATTTT.

The rearrangement links TRBV7-2 to TRBJ1-1; D might be TRBD1 (6 bases). The CDR3 consists of 15 residues. With 1 base removed from V and 6 bases from J, the gap between germline ends came to 15 bases. Germline V gives CDR1 SGHTA, CDR2 FQGNSA. DNA of the CDR3: TGTGCCAGCAGCTTAGATTTTGGCAGGGGTTCTGAAGCTTTCTTT. This codes for CASSLDFGRGSEAFF.

This clone was counted between two and nine times. The J gene is TRBJ1-6, the V gene TRBV7-9; 7 nucleotides line up with TRBD1. Germline CDR1 and CDR2: SEHNR and FQNEAQ (reference sequence). V was pared by 6 bases and J by 10 bases, with 9 bases of the junction left unmatched. The CDR3 totals 14 residues. CDR3 in amino acids: CASRPGTELSPLHF. Written as DNA, the CDR3 is TGTGCCAGCAGACCGGGGACAGAACTGTCACCCCTCCACTTT. Based on the CDR3 plus reference TRBV7-9 and TRBJ1-6, the full variable domain is DTGVSQNPRHKITKRGQNVTFRCDPISEHNRLYWYRQTLGQGPEFLTYFQNEAQLEKSRLLSDRFSAERPKGSFSTLEIQRTEQGDSAMYLCASRPGTELSPLHFGNGTRLTVT.

The V gene is TRBV6-5, the J gene TRBJ2-1; TRBD2 agrees at 10 bases. Trimming cost V 6 bases and J 6 bases; bases outside gene matches: 8. CDR1 and CDR2 (germline): MNHEY, SVGAGI. The CDR3 is 15 amino acids. The CDR3 DNA sequence: TGTGCCAGCAGCCCCAGCGGGGGGGCGGGCAATGAGCAGTTCTTC. Protein product: CASSPSGGAGNEQFF.

CDR3 DNA: TGTGCCAGCAGCTTAGCGTCAATCGCGCCCGGGGAGCTGTTTTTT. This translates into CASSLASIAPGELFF. J is TRBJ2-2 and V is TRBV7-2; D gene ambiguous. The length of the CDR3 is 15 residues. Per germline, CDR1 SGHTA and CDR2 FQGNSA. The ends were cut back, 0 bases at V and 6 bases at J, with 11 bases in the middle. The complete variable domain, with remaining parts taken from reference TRBV7-2 and TRBJ2-2, reads GAGVSQSPSNKVTEKGKDVELRCDPISGHTALYWYRQSLGQGLEFLIYFQGNSAPDKSGLPSDRFSAERTGGSVSTLTIQRTQQEDSAVYLCASSLASIAPGELFFGEGSRLTVL.

This chain links TRBV5-3 with TRBJ1-5; D perhaps matches TRBD1 (5 bases). TRBV5-3 is an open reading frame whose function is uncertain. V gave up 4 bases and J gave up 6 bases, with 26 bases separating them. The CDR3 has 18 amino acids. CDR3 in amino acids: CARSHCGAGRDECQPQHF. The CDR3 DNA sequence: TGTGCCAGAAGCCACTGCGGGGCAGGGCGAGACGAGTGTCAGCCCCAGCATTTT.

The V and J genes are TRBV4-2 and TRBJ2-1; tentative D call: TRBD2 (5 bases). Germline V gene data show CDR1 as LGHNA and CDR2 as YNFKEQ. V shed 1 base and J shed 5 bases, with 9 bases lying between them. The CDR3 spans 14 residues. The CDR3 DNA is TGTGCCAGCAGCCAAGGGGAGCCAGACAATGAGCAGTTCTTC. Residues: CASSQGEPDNEQFF.

The chain employs TRBV9 and TRBJ2-1, with TRBD1 matching over 11 bases. Looked up from germline, CDR1 is SGDLS and CDR2 is YYNGEE. V shed 4 bases and J 5 bases; nucleotides not matched to a gene: 5. The CDR3 is 15 amino acids. Here the CDR3 DNA reads TGTGCCAGCAGCACCTCGGGACAGGGGGACAATGAGCAGTTCTTC. Its translation: CASSTSGQGDNEQFF.

The chain carries TRBV5-1 and TRBJ1-3, with 8 bases that match TRBD1. The J segment lost 7 bases and the V segment lost 4 bases, leaving 19 bases of the junction unmatched. The length of the CDR3 is 18 residues. Germline CDR1 and CDR2: SGHRS and YFSETQ. CDR3 region: CASSPETGAMVKGNTIYF. In nucleotides, the CDR3 is TGCGCCAGCAGCCCCGAGACAGGGGCCATGGTAAAAGGGAACACCATATATTTT.

V is TRBV29-1 and J is TRBJ2-1; D uncertain. Trimming removed 4 bases at V and 6 bases at J, with 4 bases between. Germline CDR1 reads SQVTM; CDR2 reads ANQGSEA. The CDR3 has 10 amino acids. CDR3: CSVGLNEQFF. The CDR3 DNA follows: TGCAGCGTTGGGCTCAATGAGCAGTTCTTC.

This chain links TRBV7-9 with TRBJ2-1, with 12 bases aligning to TRBD2. The junction had 12 bases not matched to a gene; V was cut back by 5 bases and J by 7 bases. CDR1 is SEHNR and CDR2 is FQNEAQ in the germline V gene (reference sequence). This CDR3 is built from 17 residues. In DNA form, the CDR3 reads TGTGCCAGCAGCGCGCGAACTCTAGCGGGGGGGCCTAATGAGCAGTTCTTC. Translation gives CASSARTLAGGPNEQFF.

A remark on this clone: Other DNA sequences within the sample encode an identical CDR3. The V call is TRBV7-2, the J call TRBJ2-2; D is ambiguous. V was shortened by 4 bases and J by 3 bases, with 3 bases between the two germline ends. The CDR3 sequence is 12 residues long. The germline V gene encodes CDR1 SGHTA and CDR2 FQGNSA. The DNA of the CDR3 is TGTGCCAGCAGCTCCTACACCGGGGAGCTGTTTTTT. It yields the protein CASSSYTGELFF.

The chain carries TRBV2 and TRBJ1-1, with D maybe TRBD1 (5 bases). Trimming shortened V by 4 bases and J by 5 bases, and 26 bases separated the two germline ends. Germline-derived CDR1 and CDR2 are SNHLY and FYNNEI. The CDR3 totals 18 residues. CDR3 protein: CASSASNRQLQLGTEAFF. The CDR3, as DNA: TGTGCCAGCAGTGCTTCGAACCGACAGCTCCAATTGGGGACTGAAGCTTTCTTT.